A single sample gave rise to the 10 T cell receptor beta chains below, sequenced in a study of CD8 T cells in ankylosing spondylitis. Study results and caveats: What seemed typical of ankylosing spondylitis blood was a TCR beta motif built from about 8 highly homologous variants.

These TCRs are of unknown antigen specificity. TCRdb reprocessed the 5' RACE reads with MiXCR, giving one entry per CDR3 protein. The repertoire holds about 450,000 distinct CDR3 sequences, with roughly 26% as singletons. Material: blood, either unsorted or a sorted T cell fraction (not recorded which). All receptors come from a male donor with ankylosing spondylitis.

This clonotype was detected a few times. The chain couples TRBV5-1 to TRBJ2-5, with 8 bases aligning to TRBD2. This CDR3 contains 15 residues. Germline V gene data show CDR1 as SGHRS and CDR2 as YFSETQ. V was pared by 1 base and J by 4 bases, with 6 bases of the junction left unmatched. The CDR3 is CASSLTAGVAETQYF. The CDR3 DNA reads as TGCGCCAGCAGCTTGACAGCGGGAGTCGCAGAGACCCAGTACTTC.

The chain recombines TRBV11-2 with TRBJ2-7; 8 bases line up with TRBD1. CDR3 size: 14 residues. V lost 11 bases, J lost 4 bases, and 13 bases stayed unmatched. Germline-derived CDR1 and CDR2 are SGHAT and FQNNGV. The CDR3 reads CAGSRTGQWYEQYF. Here the CDR3 DNA reads TGTGCCGGCTCCCGGACAGGGCAGTGGTACGAGCAGTACTTC.

This clonotype came up a few times. V gene TRBV5-1 combines with J gene TRBJ2-7, with 10 nucleotides matching TRBD2. This CDR3 comprises 15 residues. CDR1 is SGHRS, CDR2 YFSETQ, per germline. Trimming removed 3 bases from V and 7 bases from J; junction bases left unmatched: 10. CDR3 residues: CASSWTSGARGEQYF. The CDR3 bases are TGCGCCAGCAGCTGGACTAGCGGAGCCAGGGGGGAGCAGTACTTC. Based on the CDR3 plus reference TRBV5-1 and TRBJ2-7, the full variable domain is KAGVTQTPRYLIKTRGQQVTLSCSPISGHRSVSWYQQTPGQGLQFLFEYFSETQRNKGNFPGRFSGRQFSNSRSEMNVSTLELGDSALYLCASSWTSGARGEQYFGPGTRLTVT.

This clonotype has more than one count but fewer than ten. In nucleotides, the CDR3 is TGTGCCACCCGGACTAGCGGTGGCGCGGATACGCAGTATTTT. It is translated as CATRTSGGADTQYF. The rearrangement joins TRBV2 to TRBJ2-3; 10 positions agree with TRBD2. V lost 10 bases to trimming and J lost 6 bases; unmatched junction nucleotides: 10. Germline V lookup: CDR1 SNHLY, CDR2 FYNNEI. CDR3 length: 14 amino acids.

The chain is built from TRBV3-1 and TRBJ2-3; 9 bases fit TRBD2. Germline V CDR1 and CDR2: LGHDT, YNNKEL (reference sequence). The CDR3 covers 15 residues. Trimming removed 4 bases from V and 6 bases from J; junction bases left unmatched: 8. The CDR3 DNA follows: TGTGCCAGCAGCCCTAGCGGGATGTATTCGGATACGCAGTATTTT. This gives the protein CASSPSGMYSDTQYF.

The chain links TRBV20-1 to TRBJ2-1, with TRBD1 as a possible D gene (6 bases). This CDR3 contains 13 residues. Germline V gene lookup returns CDR1 DFQATT and CDR2 SNEGSKA (reference sequence). V lost 3 bases and J 12 bases, leaving 18 bases between the germline ends. The CDR3 bases are TGCAGTGCTAGTGGGACATTCGCTGGCGGGCAGTTCTTC. Translation: CSASGTFAGGQFF.

The chain uses TRBV29-1 and TRBJ2-1, with 12 bases aligning to TRBD2. The ends lost 1 base at V and 8 bases at J; junction bases unmatched: 6. The CDR3 is 15 residues long. Germline V gives CDR1 SQVTM, CDR2 ANQGSEA. This CDR3 is CSVEGTSGIRDEQFF. CDR3 in DNA: TGCAGCGTTGAAGGGACTAGCGGGATTAGGGATGAGCAGTTCTTC.

The chain couples TRBV24-1 to TRBJ2-1; TRBD2 matches 7 bases. Germline loops: CDR1 KGHDR, CDR2 SFDVKD. The length of the CDR3 is 15 residues. Trimming cost V 3 bases and J 5 bases; bases outside gene matches: 6. Here the CDR3 reads CATSDRLAEHNEQFF. CDR3 DNA sequence: TGTGCCACCAGTGATCGTCTAGCGGAGCACAATGAGCAGTTCTTC.

V usage is TRBV5-1 and J usage is TRBJ1-4; TRBD1 matches 7 bases. The CDR3 is made up of 13 amino acids. The germline CDR1 and CDR2 sequences are SGHRS and YFSETQ. The V gene end was trimmed by 3 bases and the J gene end by 8 bases; junction bases not matched to a gene: 4. CDR3 nucleotide sequence: TGCGCCAGCAGCTGGCAGGGGGAGGAAAAACTGTTTTTT. Translating it yields CASSWQGEEKLFF.

The table lists this clonotype with a few counts. The chain couples TRBV7-2 to TRBJ1-2, with D possibly matching TRBD1 (5 bases). Germline loops: CDR1 SGHTA, CDR2 FQGNSA. The CDR3 contains 13 residues. The V and J ends lost 6 bases and 7 bases respectively, with 15 bases between them. The CDR3 DNA follows: TGTGCCAGCAGTTACCTCCAGGGTACTGGCTACACCTTC. It specifies CASSYLQGTGYTF.